The rows below give T cell receptor beta chains drawn from one sample of a study of shared clonotypes between healthy human individuals. This table comes from immunoSEQ multiplex PCR, and its TCRdb copy is limited to in-frame clones, with some not included. The table has some 1 million clones, about 70% seen once. The sequenced sample consisted of memory CD4+ T cells sorted from blood. All receptors derive from a man aged 18 to 29 in good health. CDR3s include the opening cysteine and the closing phenylalanine or tryptophan. A D gene is named only where the DNA matches it firmly. Expanded clones are given a class, and other clones once, few, many or no size at all.

J: TRBJ1-1; D: NA; size: NA; V: TRBV18; DNA: TGTGCCAGCTCACCATACGGGGGCCCGAACACTGAAGCTTTCTTT; CDR3: CASSPYGGPNTEAFF
J: TRBJ2-1; D: NA; size: NA; V: TRBV11-2; DNA: TGTGCCAGCAGCTTAGACCCCAGGGCCGGTGAGCAGTTCTTC; CDR3: CASSLDPRAGEQFF
J: TRBJ2-5; D: NA; size: NA; V: TRBV5-1; DNA: TGCGCCAGCAGCTTGACTACTAATAAAGAGACCCAGTACTTC; CDR3: CASSLTTNKETQYF
J: TRBJ2-3; D: TRBD1; size: NA; V: TRBV28; DNA: TGTGCCAGCAGGGACCGGGACAGGGAAATAGATACGCAGTATTTT; CDR3: CASRDRDREIDTQYF
J: TRBJ1-2; D: NA; size: NA; V: TRBV21-1; DNA: TGTGCCAGCAGCAAAGGGACGGCAAACTATGGCTACACCTTC; CDR3: CASSKGTANYGYTF
J: TRBJ2-7; D: TRBD1; size: once; V: TRBV7-9; DNA: TGTGCCAGCAGCCCAGGACAGGGTGGATCCTACGAGCAGTACTTC; CDR3: CASSPGQGGSYEQYF
J: TRBJ2-7; D: TRBD1; size: NA; V: TRBV12-5; DNA: TGTGCTAGTGGTAAATCGGAGTCCGACAGGGTCCACGAGCAGTACTTC; CDR3: CASGKSESDRVHEQYF
J: TRBJ1-5; D: NA; size: few; V: TRBV7-2; DNA: TGTGCCAGCAGTGACCGGAATCAGCCCCAGCATTTT; CDR3: CASSDRNQPQHF
J: TRBJ2-7; D: NA; size: NA; V: TRBV7-9; DNA: TGTGCCAGCAGCTTGCAGGAAACAACGCAGTACTTC; CDR3: CASSLQETTQYF
J: TRBJ2-5; D: NA; size: NA; V: TRBV28; DNA: TGTGCCAGCATTGACAGGTTTGAGACCCAGTACTTC; CDR3: CASIDRFETQYF
J: TRBJ2-3; D: NA; size: NA; V: TRBV6-1; DNA: TGTGCCAGCAGTGAATTTAATGACAGGTCCACAGATACGCAGTATTTT; CDR3: CASSEFNDRSTDTQYF
J: TRBJ2-3; D: NA; size: NA; V: TRBV7-2; DNA: TGTGCCAGCAGCTTAGAGTCAGGGCGCAGAGGCGATACGCAGTATTTT; CDR3: CASSLESGRRGDTQYF
J: TRBJ2-1; D: TRBD2; size: NA; V: TRBV25-1; DNA: TGTGCCAGCAGTGAATCCGGGGGGGACTACAATGAGCAGTTCTTC; CDR3: CASSESGGDYNEQFF
J: TRBJ1-1; D: NA; size: NA; V: TRBV7-9; DNA: TGTGCCAGCAGCGGTGACAGGCCTGAAGCTTTCTTT; CDR3: CASSGDRPEAFF
J: TRBJ2-2; D: NA; size: NA; V: TRBV5-1; DNA: TGCGCCAGCAGCCATCGGGAGACCGGGGAGCTGTTTTTT; CDR3: CASSHRETGELFF